The 15 T cell receptor beta chains in this list originate from one sample, sequenced in a study of early T cells in non-severe SARS-CoV-2 infection. TCRdb recomputed calls from the 5' RACE reads with MiXCR, one row per CDR3 protein. This table holds approximately 56,000 distinct CDR3 sequences, over 8% found once. Sequencing input: whole blood. All receptors come from an adult who was a healthcare worker with PCR-confirmed SARS-CoV-2 infection or an uninfected control (not recorded which).

This clonotype occurred many times. The J gene is TRBJ2-5, the V gene TRBV7-2; perhaps TRBD1 as D (5 bases). The V end lost 6 bases, the J end lost 3 bases, and 17 bases lay between the germline ends. The CDR3 covers 15 residues. Germline V gene sequence: CDR1 SGHTA, CDR2 FQGNSA. CDR3 nucleotide sequence: TGTGCCAGCAGTCCCCAGTGGACAAGTAAAGAGACCCAGTACTTC. Translated: CASSPQWTSKETQYF.

This clonotype was counted at least ten times. The V call is TRBV5-8, the J call TRBJ2-7; 9 nucleotides match TRBD1. The junction had 1 base not matched to a gene; V was cut back by 3 bases and J by 3 bases. The CDR3 loop spans 13 amino acids. The germline V gene encodes CDR1 SGHTS and CDR2 YDEGEE. CDR3 loop: CASSSTGGYEQYF. The CDR3 region has the DNA TGTGCCAGCAGCTCGACAGGGGGCTACGAGCAGTACTTC.

This clonotype was recorded many times. The rearrangement joins TRBV4-2 to TRBJ1-3, with D unresolved. With 4 bases removed from V and 0 bases from J, the gap between germline ends came to 10 bases. The V gene's germline CDR1 is LGHNA and CDR2 YNFKEQ. This CDR3 comprises 15 residues. This CDR3 is CASSLHMSSGNTIYF. The CDR3 DNA reads TGTGCCAGCAGCCTCCACATGAGCTCTGGAAACACCATATATTTT.

This clonotype was counted many times. The V gene is TRBV14, the J gene TRBJ1-6, with a tentative D call TRBD1 (5 bases). V was shortened by 1 base and J by 8 bases, with 6 bases between the two germline ends. Germline CDR1 and CDR2: SGHDN and FVKESK. The CDR3 runs to 13 residues. The DNA of the CDR3 is TGTGCCAGCAGCCAAGCCAGGGATTCACCCCTCCACTTT. Translating gives CASSQARDSPLHF.

This clonotype has just a few counts. The chain uses TRBV21-1 and TRBJ2-7; TRBD2, the D gene given by the table, was not confirmed from the DNA. TRBV21-1 is a pseudogene locus. This CDR3 region has 16 residues. The CDR3 sequence is CASSKAPEVINHEQYF. CDR3 DNA: TGTGCCAGCAGCAAAGCACCGGAGGTGATTAACCACGAGCAGTACTTC.

This clonotype came up many times. This chain connects TRBV5-5 to TRBJ1-5; D remains unclear. Trimming removed 1 base from V and 4 bases from J, with 9 bases in between. Germline V lookup: CDR1 SGHKS, CDR2 YYEKEE (reference sequence). The length of the CDR3 is 14 residues. In nucleotides, the CDR3 is TGTGCCAGCAGCTTGAGCCACACGAATCAGCCCCAGCATTTT. Its translation: CASSLSHTNQPQHF.

This clonotype was recorded many times. This chain joins TRBV12-3 or TRBV12-4 and TRBJ2-5, with D tentatively TRBD1 (6 bases). The CDR3 runs 13 residues. Trimming removed 6 bases at V and 2 bases at J, with 10 bases between. The CDR3 protein is CASSRGQQETQYF. CDR3 DNA: TGTGCCAGCAGCCGAGGACAGCAAGAGACCCAGTACTTC.

This clonotype was found many times. The J gene is TRBJ2-4, the V gene TRBV27; weak D call: TRBD2 (5 bases). The germline V gene encodes CDR1 MNHEY and CDR2 SMNVEV (reference sequence). Trimming stripped 5 bases from V and 2 bases from J, with 13 bases between. This CDR3 region has 15 residues. In DNA, the CDR3 is TGTGCCAGCAGTATGATCAGCGGACCCAAAAACATTCAGTACTTC. This codes for CASSMISGPKNIQYF.

This clonotype was recorded many times. This chain links TRBV5-1 with TRBJ2-3; weak D call: TRBD2 (5 bases). This CDR3 comprises 13 residues. Per germline, CDR1 SGHRS and CDR2 YFSETQ. V was cut by 7 bases and J by 0 bases, with 9 bases left in between. The CDR3, as DNA: TGCGCCAGCGGAAGCGGCAGCACAGATACGCAGTATTTT. This translates into CASGSGSTDTQYF.

This clonotype was recorded many times. The chain carries TRBV2 and TRBJ2-1; D is uncertain. The V end was cut by 6 bases, the J end by 6 bases, with 9 bases between. The CDR3 length is 12 residues. The V gene's germline CDR1 is SNHLY and CDR2 FYNNEI. Here the CDR3 reads CASRTGGNEQFF. The CDR3 DNA reads TGTGCCAGCAGGACTGGCGGCAATGAGCAGTTCTTC. Combining the CDR3 with reference TRBV2 and TRBJ2-1 gives the whole variable domain EPEVTQTPSHQVTQMGQEVILRCVPISNHLYFYWYRQILGQKVEFLVSFYNNEISEKSEIFDDQFSVERPDGSNFTLKIRSTKLEDSAMYFCASRTGGNEQFFGPGTRLTVL.

This clonotype has at least ten counts. V usage is TRBV7-9 and J usage is TRBJ1-2; tentative D call: TRBD1 (5 bases). The CDR3 is 14 residues long. The V end lost 4 bases, the J end lost 7 bases, and 16 bases lay between the germline ends. Germline V gene sequence: CDR1 SEHNR, CDR2 FQNEAQ (reference sequence). Here the CDR3 reads CASSSFDSPVGYTF. In nucleotides, the CDR3 is TGTGCCAGCAGCTCCTTCGACAGTCCCGTTGGCTACACCTTC.

Many counts were recorded for this clonotype. V and J are TRBV19 and TRBJ2-7, with D perhaps matching TRBD2 (6 bases). This CDR3 has 14 amino acids. V lost 4 bases and J 4 bases, leaving 14 bases between the germline ends. Germline V gene lookup returns CDR1 LNHDA and CDR2 SQIVND (reference sequence). The CDR3 protein is CASSNRETGYEQYF. CDR3 nucleotides: TGTGCCAGTAGTAACCGGGAGACGGGGTACGAGCAGTACTTC.

This clonotype has a count of ten or more. The rearrangement joins TRBV2 to TRBJ2-3; possibly TRBD1 for D (6 bases). The V and J ends lost 4 bases and 3 bases respectively, with 11 bases between them. Germline CDR1 and CDR2: SNHLY and FYNNEI. The CDR3 has 14 residues. The DNA of the CDR3 is TGTGCCAGCAGTGGAACAAGGGGGACAGATACGCAGTATTTT. It is translated as CASSGTRGTDTQYF. The full variable domain, its missing parts supplied by reference TRBV2 and TRBJ2-3, is EPEVTQTPSHQVTQMGQEVILRCVPISNHLYFYWYRQILGQKVEFLVSFYNNEISEKSEIFDDQFSVERPDGSNFTLKIRSTKLEDSAMYFCASSGTRGTDTQYFGPGTRLTVL.

There are many counts of this clonotype. The genes are TRBV6-2 or TRBV6-3 and TRBJ2-3, with D uncertain. Trimming removed 0 bases at V and 1 base at J, with 17 bases between. This CDR3 has 18 amino acids. Germline V gene sequence: CDR1 MNHEY, CDR2 SVGEGT. The CDR3 coding sequence is TGTGCCAGCAGTTACTCACCTACACTCGCCGGAGGCACAGATACGCAGTATTTT. Its protein product is CASSYSPTLAGGTDTQYF.

This clonotype occurred a few times. The chain has TRBV5-1 and TRBJ1-6; 11 bases match TRBD1. The CDR3 is made up of 16 amino acids. Germline loops: CDR1 SGHRS, CDR2 YFSETQ. After removal of 4 bases from V and 7 bases from J, the junction contained 7 bases not matched to a gene. The CDR3 protein is CASSLTGTGGNSPLHF. As DNA, the CDR3 is TGCGCCAGCAGCCTTACCGGGACAGGGGGGAATTCACCCCTCCACTTT.